This passage covers 29 T cell receptor beta chains from one sample sequenced in a study of T-cell reconstitution after alpha-beta-depleted transplantation in children. The TCRbeta library incorporated unique molecular identifiers. MiXCR, applied by TCRdb to the PCR reads, yields one record per CDR3 protein. The sample includes some 310,000 distinct CDR3 sequences, 23% seen only once; the top ten take over 9.5%. The sample here was PBMCs, mostly from graft donor cells, taken 180 days after TCRalphabeta/CD19-depleted stem cell transplant. The source of these receptors is a male patient aged 10 to 17 who had a stem cell transplant for acute lymphoblastic leukemia, so the T cells may come from the graft donor.

This clonotype was observed a few times. V is TRBV5-1 and J is TRBJ1-2, with a tentative D call TRBD1 (5 bases). CDR3 length equals 13 residues. Trimming cost V 2 bases and J 4 bases, with 9 bases left between them. Germline V lookup: CDR1 SGHRS, CDR2 YFSETQ. CDR3 nucleotides: TGCGCCAGCAGCTTCGACAGTGCCTATGGCTACACCTTC. Its translation: CASSFDSAYGYTF.

The rearrangement links TRBV11-3 to TRBJ2-7, with 13 bases lining up with TRBD2. Germline V gene data show CDR1 as SGHNT and CDR2 as YENEEA. This CDR3 spans 17 amino acids. With V trimmed by 5 bases and J by 4 bases, 11 bases remained unmatched. CDR3 in amino acids: CASSPGTSGTGAYEQYF. CDR3 bases: TGTGCCAGCAGCCCCGGGACTAGCGGGACCGGGGCTTACGAGCAGTACTTC.

This clonotype was observed a handful of times. The V gene is TRBV6-1, the J gene TRBJ2-1, with unresolved D. The CDR3 extends over 15 amino acids. Trimming shortened V by 3 bases and J by 0 bases, and 9 bases separated the two germline ends. Germline V gives CDR1 MNHNS, CDR2 SASEGT. The CDR3 loop is CASSEMWSSYNEQFF. The CDR3 nucleotides read TGTGCCAGCAGTGAGATGTGGAGCTCCTACAATGAGCAGTTCTTC.

The V and J genes are TRBV20-1 and TRBJ2-5, with unresolved D. The CDR3 covers 14 residues. Trimming pared 5 bases from V and 5 bases from J, leaving 18 bases between. Germline CDR1 DFQATT, CDR2 SNEGSKA (reference sequence). CDR3 in amino acids: CSAHPLVLGETQYF. For the CDR3, the DNA is TGCAGTGCTCACCCTCTGGTACTGGGGGAGACCCAGTACTTC.

This clonotype has just a few counts. This rearrangement joins TRBV12-3 or TRBV12-4 to TRBJ2-7; TRBD2 agrees at 10 bases. The V segment lost 2 bases and the J segment 1 base; nucleotides outside the gene matches: 5. This CDR3 comprises 16 residues. The CDR3 sequence: CASSLRTSGGSYEQYF. The CDR3 DNA follows: TGTGCCAGCAGTTTAAGGACTAGCGGAGGATCCTACGAGCAGTACTTC.

This clonotype appeared many times. The J gene is TRBJ2-2, the V gene TRBV12-3 or TRBV12-4, with 14 bases identical to TRBD2. The CDR3 has 14 amino acids. J gave up 7 bases and V 6 bases, and 1 base lay outside the gene matches. The chain's CDR3 is CASRGLAGVGELFF. CDR3 DNA sequence: TGTGCCAGCAGGGGACTAGCGGGAGTCGGGGAGCTGTTTTTT.

This clonotype came up a few times. The rearrangement uses TRBV7-2 and TRBJ2-3; 13 bases line up with TRBD2. The ends lost 5 bases at V and 2 bases at J; junction bases unmatched: 7. Germline CDR1 SGHTA, CDR2 FQGNSA. CDR3 length equals 17 residues. Here the CDR3 DNA reads TGTGCCAGCAGCCGTACGACTAGCGGGAGGATCACAGATACGCAGTATTTT. Protein sequence: CASSRTTSGRITDTQYF.

The genes are TRBV28 and TRBJ2-7, with 9 bases fitting TRBD1. CDR1 and CDR2 (germline): MDHEN, SYDVKM. The V and J ends lost 5 bases and 0 bases, in that order; junction bases with no gene match: 8. The CDR3 contains 16 residues. CDR3 amino acids: CASSAIQGALSYEQYF. In DNA form, the CDR3 reads TGTGCCAGCAGTGCAATACAGGGGGCCCTCTCCTACGAGCAGTACTTC.

The rearrangement links TRBV6-2 or TRBV6-3 to TRBJ2-1; D is undetermined. V was shortened by 2 bases and J by 3 bases, with 11 bases between the two germline ends. The CDR3 consists of 15 residues. Per the germline V gene, CDR1 is MNHEY and CDR2 is SVGEGT. The DNA of the CDR3 is TGTGCCAGCAGTTACGGCGGTACCCTCTACAATGAGCAGTTCTTC. It yields the protein CASSYGGTLYNEQFF.

This clonotype occurred a few times. This chain links TRBV6-5 with TRBJ2-2, with 7 nucleotides matching TRBD1. This CDR3 has 15 amino acids. Germline CDR1 reads MNHEY; CDR2 reads SVGAGI. With V trimmed by 2 bases and J by 1 base, 1 base remained unmatched. The CDR3 bases are TGTGCCAGCAGTTACAGGGACAGGAACACCGGGGAGCTGTTTTTT. This gives the protein CASSYRDRNTGELFF.

The V and J genes are TRBV5-1 and TRBJ2-5; D ambiguous. This CDR3 has 15 residues. The V end lost 0 bases, the J end lost 2 bases, and 11 bases lay between the germline ends. The germline V gene has CDR1 SGHRS and CDR2 YFSETQ. This CDR3 is CASSLAVGLQETQYF. CDR3 nucleotides: TGCGCCAGCAGCTTGGCCGTGGGATTGCAAGAGACCCAGTACTTC.

The rearrangement joins TRBV7-2 to TRBJ1-1; D is unresolved. Germline values: CDR1 SGHTA, CDR2 FQGNSA. V lost 3 bases, J lost 0 bases, and 8 bases lay in between. The CDR3 covers 14 residues. CDR3 amino acids: CASSFDTMNTEAFF. CDR3 nucleotide sequence: TGTGCCAGCAGCTTTGACACCATGAACACTGAAGCTTTCTTT.

There are a few counts of this clonotype. CDR3 coding DNA: TGTGCCAGCAGTACTAGCGGGATGGGCTACAATGAGCAGTTCTTC. Protein: CASSTSGMGYNEQFF. The chain employs TRBV12-3 or TRBV12-4 and TRBJ2-1, with 10 bases aligning to TRBD2. This CDR3 comprises 15 residues. The V and J ends lost 5 bases and 3 bases, in that order; junction bases with no gene match: 4.

This clonotype was counted between two and nine times. The chain couples TRBV27 to TRBJ2-1; D is unresolved. The ends were cut back, 0 bases at V and 2 bases at J, with 8 bases in the middle. The germline V gene has CDR1 MNHEY and CDR2 SMNVEV (reference sequence). There are 15 residues in the CDR3. The CDR3 spells CASSLSNIPYNEQFF. The CDR3 region has the DNA TGTGCCAGCAGTTTATCGAACATACCCTACAATGAGCAGTTCTTC.

The rearrangement joins TRBV2 to TRBJ2-3; no definite D call. Per the germline V gene, CDR1 is SNHLY and CDR2 is FYNNEI. V gave up 7 bases and J gave up 0 bases, with 14 bases separating them. The CDR3 length is 15 residues. CDR3: CASKLKQTSTDTQYF. The CDR3 DNA sequence: TGTGCCAGCAAATTAAAACAGACTAGCACAGATACGCAGTATTTT.

The chain combines TRBV7-9 with TRBJ1-6, with 7 bases identical to TRBD1. The ends lost 5 bases at V and 7 bases at J; junction bases unmatched: 14. This CDR3 region has 17 residues. CDR1 and CDR2 from the germline V gene are SEHNR and FQNEAQ (reference sequence). CDR3 nucleotide sequence: TGTGCCAGCAGCCAGCGGGAAGAGACAGGGAGGAATTCACCCCTCCACTTT. Translating it yields CASSQREETGRNSPLHF.

This chain uses TRBV5-1 with TRBJ2-7; 9 bases match TRBD1. V shed 1 base, J shed 1 base, and the junction held 3 bases outside the gene matches. The germline gives CDR1 SGHRS, CDR2 YFSETQ. CDR3 length equals 15 residues. CDR3 loop: CASSLLGQGSYEQYF. CDR3 sequence (DNA): TGCGCCAGCAGCTTGTTGGGACAGGGATCCTACGAGCAGTACTTC.

As concerns this clonotype: One junction end disagrees with the germline gene, perhaps due to a read error. The chain carries TRBV7-9 and TRBJ1-5, with D hard to call. CDR3 length: 12 residues. Germline CDR1 is SEHNR and CDR2 is FQNEAQ (reference sequence). In DNA, the CDR3 is TGTGCCAGCAGCTCGTATCAGGACCGAATCTTTTTT. This codes for CASSSYQDRIFF.

This clonotype was picked up one time. The junction departs from the called germline gene at one end, perhaps through a read error. J is TRBJ2-1 and V is TRBV20-1; 9 positions match TRBD2. Germline V gives CDR1 DFQATT, CDR2 SNEGSKA (reference sequence). The CDR3 has 16 residues. CDR3: CGARDLGTSSYNEQFF. Written as DNA, the CDR3 is TGCGGTGCTAGAGATCTCGGGACTAGCAGTTACAATGAGCAGTTCTTC.

J is TRBJ1-6 and V is TRBV10-3; possibly TRBD1 for D (6 bases). Trimming left V 7 bases short and J 5 bases short, with 12 bases between. This CDR3 has 14 amino acids. The germline V gene encodes CDR1 ENHRY and CDR2 SYGVKD. CDR3 sequence reads: CAINPQGNNSPLHF. DNA for the CDR3: TGTGCCATCAACCCTCAGGGGAATAATTCACCCCTCCACTTT.

This chain uses TRBV7-9 with TRBJ2-1, with 7 bases lining up with TRBD2. The germline V gene has CDR1 SEHNR and CDR2 FQNEAQ (reference sequence). Losses at the gene ends were 1 base for V and 3 bases for J; bases not matched to a gene: 9. This CDR3 is 17 amino acids long. The CDR3 region has the DNA TGTGCCAGCAGCTTAGAACTGGCAGCGGGGAACTACAATGAGCAGTTCTTC. Encoded protein: CASSLELAAGNYNEQFF.

The CDR3 spells CASSPWRDPSYEQYF. The CDR3 nucleotides are TGTGCCAGCAGCCCATGGCGGGACCCCTCCTACGAGCAGTACTTC. The V and J genes are TRBV5-6 and TRBJ2-7; maybe TRBD2 (6 bases). Germline V gene sequence: CDR1 SGHDT, CDR2 YYEEEE. Trimming shortened V by 4 bases and J by 0 bases, and 14 bases separated the two germline ends. This CDR3 is built from 15 residues.

CDR3 nucleotide sequence: TGTGCCAGCAGTAGGAGGGGGAGCGCCTACGAGCAGTACTTC. It codes for CASSRRGSAYEQYF. The chain joins TRBV6-5 to TRBJ2-7; perhaps D is TRBD1 or TRBD2 (6 bases each). The germline V gene has CDR1 MNHEY and CDR2 SVGAGI. This CDR3 has 14 amino acids. Deletions cut 5 bases from V and 2 bases from J, with 13 bases between.

In its sample, this clonotype was seen a few times. J is TRBJ2-7 and V is TRBV20-1; perhaps TRBD1 as D (5 bases). Germline CDR1 is DFQATT and CDR2 is SNEGSKA (reference sequence). Trimming cost V 6 bases and J 4 bases, with 16 bases left between them. The CDR3 loop spans 13 amino acids. The CDR3 here is CSAAQGLAYEQYF. The CDR3 coding sequence is TGCAGTGCCGCGCAGGGTTTGGCTTACGAGCAGTACTTC.

There are a few counts of this clonotype. The rearrangement uses TRBV7-9 and TRBJ2-3; D perhaps matches TRBD1 (6 bases). The V gene's germline CDR1 is SEHNR and CDR2 FQNEAQ (reference sequence). There are 14 residues in the CDR3. The V and J ends lost 7 bases and 6 bases respectively, with 17 bases between them. CDR3 protein: CASNRDNLWDTQYF. In DNA form, the CDR3 reads TGTGCCAGCAACAGGGACAACCTATGGGATACGCAGTATTTT.

The rearrangement links TRBV15 to TRBJ2-7; 9 bases are a match to TRBD1. The junction had 6 bases not matched to a gene; V was cut back by 0 bases and J by 3 bases. There are 16 residues in the CDR3. Germline assignment: CDR1 LNHNV and CDR2 YYDKDF (reference sequence). The CDR3 nucleotides read TGTGCCACCAGCAGAGATGTAGGACAGGGGTTCTACGAGCAGTACTTC. Protein product: CATSRDVGQGFYEQYF.

This clonotype has only a few counts. This chain connects TRBV5-1 to TRBJ2-5; D ambiguous. Per the germline V gene, CDR1 is SGHRS and CDR2 is YFSETQ. This CDR3 is 11 amino acids long. Trimming left V 6 bases short and J 5 bases short, with 8 bases between. The CDR3 sequence: CASTLEETQYF. The CDR3 bases are TGCGCCAGCACCCTTGAGGAGACCCAGTACTTC.

The chain combines TRBV10-3 with TRBJ1-4, with TRBD1 identical over 8 bases. The CDR3 sequence is 14 residues long. V shed 3 bases and J 7 bases; nucleotides not matched to a gene: 4. The germline V gene has CDR1 ENHRY and CDR2 SYGVKD. In DNA, the CDR3 is TGTGCCATCAGTGATCAGGGGGCGGGTGAAAAACTGTTTTTT. Protein sequence: CAISDQGAGEKLFF.

This clonotype occurred a few times. This chain uses TRBV3-1 with TRBJ1-2; perhaps TRBD1 as D (6 bases). CDR1 and CDR2 from the germline V gene are LGHDT and YNNKEL (reference sequence). Trimming pared 0 bases from V and 3 bases from J, leaving 11 bases between. The CDR3 covers 15 residues. The DNA of the CDR3 is TGTGCCAGCAGCCAAGATACGGGGGGCTACTATGGCTACACCTTC. Its protein product is CASSQDTGGYYGYTF.